There are a few counts of the clone carrying this T cell receptor beta chain. What it binds is unknown. 60 Vbeta and 13 Jbeta primers were used in PCR. Here immunoSEQ multiplex PCR was the method, and the copy in TCRdb shows in-frame clones only, minus some. The sample lists roughly 150,000 clones, roughly 67% occurring once. Trimming stripped 0 bases from V and 1 base from J, with 10 bases between. The CDR3 spans 15 residues. Germline V gives CDR1 MNHEY, CDR2 SVGAGI. The data are from a study of cytomegalovirus exposure and HLA in healthy donors. Regarding the study as a whole: There was a cluster of highly shared sequence variants that was likely a sequencing artifact.

The V gene is TRBV6-5, the J gene TRBJ2-7; possibly TRBD1 for D (5 bases). The TCR was taken from a woman under 30 in good health and CMV-seropositive. Sequenced: PBMCs. The CDR3 bases are TGTGCCAGCAGTTACTCGAATAGGGGTTCCTACGAGCAGTACTTC. Amino acids: CASSYSNRGSYEQYF.